These T cell receptor beta chains were read from a single sample in a study of cytomegalovirus exposure and HLA in healthy donors. The protocol was immunoSEQ multiplex PCR, while the TCRdb copy is restricted to in-frame clones and leaves out a portion. The sample lists around 210,000 clones, 78% occurring once. Sequenced input: PBMCs. The receptors were sampled from a boy aged 5-17 years in good health and CMV-seronegative. The CDR3 runs from the conserved cysteine through the conserved F or W. Each record gives: V gene, CDR3 length, D gene, clone size, J gene, CDR3 protein, CDR3 DNA. A D gene is named only where the DNA matches it firmly. Size tells how often a clone was seen (once, few, many) or the class of an expanded clone, and some rows leave it out.

>TRBV25-1|16|.|once|TRBJ2-5
CASTYPGRGSGETQYF
TGTGCCAGCACCTACCCGGGCAGGGGAAGTGGGGAGACCCAGTACTTC
>TRBV2|15|TRBD1|.|TRBJ1-1
CASRGGQGVNTEAFF
TGTGCCAGCAGGGGTGGACAGGGGGTGAACACTGAAGCTTTCTTT
>TRBV11-3|15|.|.|TRBJ1-5
CASRGDAPSNQPQHF
TGTGCCAGCAGGGGAGACGCACCGTCCAATCAGCCCCAGCATTTT
>TRBV13|16|TRBD2|.|TRBJ2-1
CASSWLGLISYNEQFF
TGTGCCAGCAGTTGGCTGGGACTAATCTCCTACAATGAGCAGTTCTTC
>TRBV25-1|17|TRBD1|.|TRBJ1-4
CASSPWPGQAYNEKLFF
TGTGCCAGCAGCCCCTGGCCCGGACAGGCTTATAATGAAAAACTGTTTTTT
>TRBV29-1|13|.|.|TRBJ2-5
CTLAQGRGETQYF
TGCACCCTGGCTCAGGGGAGGGGAGAGACCCAGTACTTC
>TRBV7-9|15|.|.|TRBJ1-1
CASSLVTNAVGGAFF
TGTGCCAGCAGCTTAGTAACCAATGCGGTAGGAGGAGCTTTCTTT
>TRBV27|18|TRBD1|.|TRBJ1-2
CASSLSINLGQGVYGYTF
TGTGCCAGCAGTTTATCGATTAATCTGGGACAGGGGGTCTATGGCTACACCTTC
>TRBV9|14|.|.|TRBJ1-4
CASSVVGEGEKLFF
TGTGCCAGCAGCGTAGTGGGAGAAGGTGAAAAACTGTTTTTT
>TRBV19|13|TRBD1|.|TRBJ1-1
CASKQGTNTEAFF
TGTGCCAGTAAACAGGGGACGAACACTGAAGCTTTCTTT
>TRBV7-9|12|.|.|TRBJ1-2
CSSSLGGAGYTF
TGTTCCAGCAGCTTAGGGGGAGCTGGCTACACCTTC
>TRBV6-1|16|TRBD2|.|TRBJ2-1
CASSERSGGAFDEQFF
TGTGCCAGCAGTGAGAGGAGCGGGGGGGCCTTCGATGAGCAGTTCTTC
>TRBV6-5|15|TRBD1|.|TRBJ1-6
CASSYSGGRDSPLHF
TGTGCCAGCAGTTACTCAGGGGGCAGGGATTCACCCCTCCACTTT
>TRBV6-5|15|.|.|TRBJ1-3
CASKKGVSSGNTIYF
TGTGCCAGCAAAAAGGGGGTTAGCTCTGGAAACACCATATATTTT
>TRBV11-3|16|.|.|TRBJ1-1
CASSLGWGGMNTEAFF
TGTGCCAGCAGCTTAGGTTGGGGGGGGATGAACACTGAAGCTTTCTTT
>TRBV7-2|14|TRBD1|few|TRBJ1-2
CASSFRDRGHGYTF
TGTGCCAGCAGCTTCCGGGACAGGGGGCATGGCTACACCTTC
>TRBV9|13|.|.|TRBJ2-2
CASSVTRTGELFF
TGTGCCAGCAGCGTTACTAGGACCGGGGAGCTGTTTTTT
>TRBV7-6|12|.|few|TRBJ1-1
CASSPPRAEAFF
TGTGCCAGCAGCCCCCCCCGGGCTGAAGCTTTCTTT
>TRBV11-2|17|TRBD2|.|TRBJ2-5
CASSLGVAGGREETQYF
TGTGCCAGCAGCTTAGGGGTAGCGGGAGGAAGAGAAGAGACCCAGTACTTC
>TRBV27|13|.|.|TRBJ1-5
CASRLGRNQPQHF
TGTGCCAGCAGGTTGGGCAGAAATCAGCCCCAGCATTTT
>TRBV7-9|12|.|few|TRBJ2-1
CASGAGNNEQFF
TGTGCCAGCGGTGCGGGAAACAATGAGCAGTTCTTC
>TRBV27|13|.|.|TRBJ1-2
CASSLIGAYGYTF
TGTGCCAGCAGTTTAATTGGGGCCTATGGCTACACCTTC
>TRBV6-6|13|.|.|TRBJ2-3
CATHPLRTDTQYF
TGTGCCACCCATCCCCTTCGGACAGATACGCAGTATTTT
>TRBV6-1|13|TRBD1|few|TRBJ2-7
CASSPDRGYEQYF
TGTGCCAGCAGCCCAGACAGGGGCTACGAGCAGTACTTC
>TRBV5-4|14|.|.|TRBJ2-1
CASSSSGAYNEQFF
TGTGCCAGCAGCTCCTCGGGGGCCTACAATGAGCAGTTCTTC
>TRBV6-5|13|.|once|TRBJ1-2
CASSRGEAYGYTF
TGTGCCAGCAGCAGAGGGGAGGCCTATGGCTACACCTTC